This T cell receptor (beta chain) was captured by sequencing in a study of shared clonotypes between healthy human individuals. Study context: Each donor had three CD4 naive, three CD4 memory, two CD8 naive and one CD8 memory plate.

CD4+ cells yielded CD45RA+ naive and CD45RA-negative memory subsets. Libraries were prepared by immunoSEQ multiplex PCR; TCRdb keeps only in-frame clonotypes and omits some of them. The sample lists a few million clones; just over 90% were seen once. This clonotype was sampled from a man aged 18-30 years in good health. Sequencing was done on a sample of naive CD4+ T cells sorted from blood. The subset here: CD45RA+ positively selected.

The CDR3 protein is CASSLVAGDEQFF. CDR3 nucleotide sequence: TGTGCCAGCAGCTTAGTCGCGGGAGATGAGCAGTTCTTC. The chain is built from TRBV7-2 and TRBJ2-1, with 7 nucleotides matching TRBD2. CDR1 and CDR2 (germline): SGHTA, FQGNSA. The V gene end was trimmed by 1 base and the J gene end by 8 bases; junction bases not matched to a gene: 2. This CDR3 has 13 residues.